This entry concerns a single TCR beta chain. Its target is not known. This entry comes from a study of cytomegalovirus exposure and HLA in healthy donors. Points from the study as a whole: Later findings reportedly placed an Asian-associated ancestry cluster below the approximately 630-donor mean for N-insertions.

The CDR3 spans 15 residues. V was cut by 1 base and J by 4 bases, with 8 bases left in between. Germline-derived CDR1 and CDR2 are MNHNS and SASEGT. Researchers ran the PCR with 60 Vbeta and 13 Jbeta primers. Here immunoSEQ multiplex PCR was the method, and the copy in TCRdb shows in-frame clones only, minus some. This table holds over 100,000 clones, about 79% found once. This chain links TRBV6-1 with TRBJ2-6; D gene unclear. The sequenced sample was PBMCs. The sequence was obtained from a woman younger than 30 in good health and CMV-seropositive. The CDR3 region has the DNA TGTGCCAGCAGTGAAGATTTCTCCGGGGCCAACGTCCTGACTTTC. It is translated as CASSEDFSGANVLTF.